The 30 T cell receptor beta chains presented below share a single source sample, sequenced in a study of neurological immune-mediated disorders. Time point denoted: longitudinal time-point 1 (baseline). TCRdb used MiXCR to reprocess the 5' RACE reads, holding one entry per CDR3 protein. The repertoire holds about 49,000 distinct CDR3 sequences, with less than 12% as singletons. The sequenced sample consisted of PBMCs. The receptor source for this set is a middle-aged woman in good health.

This clonotype was seen many times. The chain recombines TRBV7-9 with TRBJ2-1; 8 nucleotides agree with TRBD1. With V trimmed by 2 bases and J by 6 bases, 6 bases remained unmatched. CDR1 SEHNR and CDR2 FQNEAQ come from the germline V gene (reference sequence). This CDR3 contains 15 residues. The CDR3 is CASSLPGQDLNEQFF. As DNA, the CDR3 is TGTGCCAGCAGCTTACCGGGACAGGACCTCAATGAGCAGTTCTTC.

Comment on this clonotype: A read error may explain this, as a much larger clone is one base away. The CDR3 coding sequence is TGCAGTGCTAGTCGCATGTCAAACTCCTACGAGCAGTACTTC. Translated, it gives CSASRMSNSYEQYF. The V gene is TRBV20-1, the J gene TRBJ2-1; no reliable D call. The DNA end favors TRBJ2-7, so the J call may be wrong. This CDR3 has 14 amino acids. CDR1 and CDR2 (germline): DFQATT, SNEGSKA (reference sequence).

This clonotype was seen at least ten times. The chain couples TRBV11-2 to TRBJ2-1, with TRBD2 matching over 10 bases. This CDR3 has 17 residues. Germline loops: CDR1 SGHAT, CDR2 FQNNGV. Trimming took 4 bases from V and 5 from J; bases not matched to a gene: 11. The CDR3 coding sequence is TGTGCCAGCAGCTCCGCTCCGGGGCTAGCGGGAGACAATGAGCAGTTCTTC. Translated: CASSSAPGLAGDNEQFF.

This clonotype appeared many times. The rearrangement uses TRBV5-1 and TRBJ2-5; the D is unclear. Germline CDR1 reads SGHRS; CDR2 reads YFSETQ. V lost 0 bases to trimming and J lost 3 bases, with 9 bases between them. This CDR3 has 14 residues. The CDR3 DNA reads TGCGCCAGCAGCTTGGCGTGGGCAAAAGAGACCCAGTACTTC. Its protein product is CASSLAWAKETQYF.

This clonotype was seen many times. The J gene is TRBJ2-3, the V gene TRBV5-5; D uncertain. The CDR3 length is 13 residues. Trimming pared 4 bases from V and 2 bases from J, leaving 8 bases between. Per the germline V gene, CDR1 is SGHKS and CDR2 is YYEKEE (reference sequence). The CDR3 protein is CASSPEDTDTQYF. The CDR3 DNA sequence: TGTGCCAGCAGCCCCGAGGACACAGATACGCAGTATTTT.

A word on this clonotype: This sequence may be a read error, since a much larger clone differs from it by one base. The chain uses TRBV12-3 or TRBV12-4 and TRBJ2-1; D might be TRBD1 or TRBD2, each matching 5 bases. V gave up 5 bases and J gave up 5 bases, with 13 bases separating them. The CDR3 extends over 14 amino acids. CDR3 DNA sequence: TGTGCCAGCAGTCTCCGACCGGGGCACAATGAGCAGTTCTTC. Translated: CASSLRPGHNEQFF.

This clonotype was picked up a small number of times. The rearrangement uses TRBV5-1 and TRBJ2-6; the match to TRBD2 covers 12 bases. The ends lost 3 bases at V and 0 bases at J; junction bases unmatched: 10. Germline V gene sequence: CDR1 SGHRS, CDR2 YFSETQ. The CDR3 sequence is 20 residues long. DNA for the CDR3: TGCGCCAGCAGCTGGGACCGACTAGCGGGGGCGAGCTCTGGGGCCAACGTCCTGACTTTC. It yields the protein CASSWDRLAGASSGANVLTF.

This clonotype appeared many times. This rearrangement joins TRBV12-3 or TRBV12-4 to TRBJ2-3; a weak D match, TRBD1 (5 bases). The V gene lost 3 bases and the J gene lost 0 bases, with 10 bases spanning the gap. The CDR3 is 15 amino acids. The chain's CDR3 is CASSFRQLSTDTQYF. CDR3 DNA sequence: TGTGCCAGCAGTTTTAGACAGCTAAGCACAGATACGCAGTATTTT.

This rearrangement joins TRBV12-3 or TRBV12-4 to TRBJ1-2; 7 bases fit TRBD1. J lost 10 bases, V lost 5 bases, and 19 bases had no gene match. There are 16 residues in the CDR3. The CDR3 DNA is TGTGCCAGCAGTCAGGGGGGGCCCGACGGGTTCGGTGTCTACACCTTC. Encoded protein: CASSQGGPDGFGVYTF.

This clonotype was counted ten times or more. The chain uses TRBV6-5 and TRBJ1-6; D not resolved. CDR1 MNHEY and CDR2 SVGAGI come from the germline V gene. The ends were cut back, 4 bases at V and 9 bases at J, with 10 bases in the middle. The CDR3 runs to 13 residues. The CDR3 loop is CASSSHVVSPLHF. In DNA form, the CDR3 reads TGTGCCAGCAGTTCCCACGTAGTTTCACCCCTCCACTTT.

The chain has TRBV11-3 and TRBJ1-3; D gene uncertain. Germline V gene lookup returns CDR1 SGHNT and CDR2 YENEEA. The CDR3 consists of 16 residues. V lost 1 base and J 0 bases, leaving 10 bases between the germline ends. This chain's CDR3 is CASSLVGRNSGNTIYF. CDR3 DNA: TGTGCCAGCAGCTTAGTAGGCCGAAACTCTGGAAACACCATATATTTT.

This clonotype was detected ten times or more. The CDR3 here is CASSLETLTYEQYF. CDR3 coding DNA: TGTGCCAGCAGCTTAGAAACACTAACCTACGAGCAGTACTTC. The rearrangement uses TRBV7-8 and TRBJ2-7; D gene ambiguous. This CDR3 has 14 residues. Germline loops: CDR1 SGHVS, CDR2 FQNEAQ. The V gene lost 1 base and the J gene lost 2 bases, with 9 bases spanning the gap.

This clonotype appeared many times. The chain combines TRBV20-1 with TRBJ1-2; TRBD1 matches 9 bases. V lost 3 bases and J lost 6; bases outside the gene matches: 8. From germline, CDR1 is DFQATT and CDR2 SNEGSKA (reference sequence). The CDR3 consists of 14 residues. CDR3 sequence: CSARTIQGADGYTF. For the CDR3, the DNA is TGCAGTGCTAGGACTATACAGGGGGCCGATGGCTACACCTTC.

The sample holds many counts of this clonotype. The V gene is TRBV20-1, the J gene TRBJ2-1; D unresolved. CDR1 DFQATT and CDR2 SNEGSKA come from the germline V gene (reference sequence). This CDR3 contains 13 residues. V was clipped by 2 bases and J by 5 bases, with 10 bases between them. The CDR3 DNA follows: TGCAGTGCTAGATGGATCAAACACAATGAGCAGTTCTTC. It yields the protein CSARWIKHNEQFF.

This clonotype showed up many times. V gene TRBV7-6 combines with J gene TRBJ1-3; TRBD1 is a possible D gene (5 bases). Trimming shortened V by 4 bases and J by 1 base, and 14 bases separated the two germline ends. This CDR3 has 16 amino acids. Germline lookup yields CDR1 SGHVS and CDR2 FNYEAQ. CDR3 loop: CASSWGGASSGNTIYF. The DNA of the CDR3 is TGTGCCAGCAGCTGGGGCGGGGCGTCGTCTGGAAACACCATATATTTT. Supplemented by reference TRBV7-6 and TRBJ1-3, the full variable domain reads GAGVSQSPRYKVTKRGQDVALRCDPISGHVSLYWYRQALGQGPEFLTYFNYEAQQDKSGLPNDRFSAERPEGSISTLTIQRTEQRDSAMYRCASSWGGASSGNTIYFGEGSWLTVV.

In this sample, this clonotype turned up many times. The CDR3 DNA reads TGCGCCAGCAGCCTCCTCGGGGTTGGGGAATACGAGCAGTACTTC. As protein: CASSLLGVGEYEQYF. The V call is TRBV5-1, the J call TRBJ2-7; perhaps TRBD2 as D (5 bases). There are 15 residues in the CDR3. V dropped 4 bases and J dropped 4 bases, with 18 bases sitting between them. Germline V gives CDR1 SGHRS, CDR2 YFSETQ.

This clonotype was picked up many times. This sequence joins TRBV6-5 and TRBJ2-3, with 8 bases matching TRBD2. Germline V gene data show CDR1 as MNHEY and CDR2 as SVGAGI. This CDR3 spans 16 amino acids. With 4 bases clipped from V and 12 bases from J, the junction kept 18 bases outside the gene matches. DNA for the CDR3: TGTGCCAGCAGTTCCCCTATAGAATCAGCGGGGGACTCACAGTATTTT. This codes for CASSSPIESAGDSQYF.

This clonotype was observed at least ten times. This chain joins TRBV6-1 and TRBJ2-3; D is unclear. This CDR3 contains 15 residues. Germline V gives CDR1 MNHNS, CDR2 SASEGT. Trimming pared 4 bases from V and 0 bases from J, leaving 11 bases between. This chain's CDR3 is CASSVTEASTDTQYF. The CDR3 coding sequence is TGTGCCAGCAGTGTAACAGAGGCTAGCACAGATACGCAGTATTTT.

In regard to this clonotype: A much larger clone lies one base from this, so it may be a read error. CDR3 bases: TGCAGTGCTCCGGTGGGGGGCGCGCAGTATTTT. Its translation is CSAPVGGAQYF. The V call is TRBV20-1, the J call TRBJ2-3; D may be TRBD1 or TRBD2 (6 bases each). V dropped 5 bases and J dropped 10 bases, with 13 bases sitting between them. Germline V lookup: CDR1 DFQATT, CDR2 SNEGSKA (reference sequence). The CDR3 is 11 residues long.

The rearrangement joins TRBV19 to TRBJ1-5; D remains ambiguous. V lost 5 bases to trimming and J lost 6 bases, with 14 bases between them. Germline lookup yields CDR1 LNHDA and CDR2 SQIVND (reference sequence). The CDR3 is 14 amino acids. The CDR3 sequence is CASSPSLRGQPQHF. CDR3 DNA sequence: TGTGCCAGTAGTCCCTCGCTGCGGGGTCAGCCCCAGCATTTT. Combining the CDR3 with reference TRBV19 and TRBJ1-5 gives the whole variable domain DGGITQSPKYLFRKEGQNVTLSCEQNLNHDAMYWYRQDPGQGLRLIYYSQIVNDFQKGDIAEGYSVSREKKESFPLTVTSAQKNPTAFYLCASSPSLRGQPQHFGDGTRLSIL.

This clonotype occurred a few times. The CDR3 is CASVDSIKRGEAFF. CDR3 nucleotide sequence: TGTGCCAGCGTGGACAGTATTAAACGGGGTGAAGCTTTCTTT. The chain employs TRBV28 and TRBJ1-1, with D maybe TRBD1 (6 bases). Deletions cut 8 bases from V and 7 bases from J, with 20 bases between. Germline V gene sequence: CDR1 MDHEN, CDR2 SYDVKM. This CDR3 is 14 amino acids long.

This clonotype appeared many times. CDR3 bases: TGTGCCAGCAGCTGGTCTGGGAGCTCCTACGAGCAGTACTTC. This encodes CASSWSGSSYEQYF. The chain has TRBV5-6 and TRBJ2-7, with TRBD2 as a possible D gene (5 bases). Per the germline V gene, CDR1 is SGHDT and CDR2 is YYEEEE. This CDR3 spans 14 amino acids. Between the trimmed V and J ends, which lost 3 bases and 0 bases, there was a span of 10 bases.

This clonotype showed up many times. The chain couples TRBV6-2 or TRBV6-3 to TRBJ1-2; D is ambiguous. V was trimmed by 2 bases and J by 4 bases, leaving 5 bases between them. Germline V gene sequence: CDR1 MNHEY, CDR2 SVGEGT. CDR3 length: 12 residues. The DNA for the CDR3 is TGTGCCAGCAGTTACACCGCCTATGGCTACACCTTC. It specifies CASSYTAYGYTF.

This clonotype was counted at least ten times. V usage is TRBV3-1 and J usage is TRBJ1-2; no reliable D call. Germline CDR1 and CDR2: LGHDT and YNNKEL (reference sequence). CDR3 size: 13 residues. V was pared by 5 bases and J by 7 bases, with 14 bases between. CDR3 sequence reads: CASSGNSEAGYTF. For the CDR3, the DNA is TGTGCCAGCAGCGGAAACAGTGAGGCTGGCTACACCTTC. The full variable domain, rest sourced from reference TRBV3-1 and TRBJ1-2, is DTAVSQTPKYLVTQMGNDKSIKCEQNLGHDTMYWYKQDSKKFLKIMFSYNNKELIINETVPNRFSPKSPDKAHLNLHINSLELGDSAVYFCASSGNSEAGYTFGSGTRLTVV.

The table lists this clonotype with many counts. J is TRBJ1-1 and V is TRBV7-9; 7 bases align to TRBD1. Germline trimming cut 3 bases from V and 2 bases from J; bases unmatched to any gene: 6. CDR1 SEHNR and CDR2 FQNEAQ come from the germline V gene (reference sequence). This CDR3 is 15 amino acids long. CDR3 protein: CASSFPGTANTEAFF. The CDR3 nucleotides are TGTGCCAGCAGCTTCCCCGGGACAGCCAACACTGAAGCTTTCTTT. The variable domain in full, completed from reference TRBV7-9 and TRBJ1-1, reads DTGVSQNPRHKITKRGQNVTFRCDPISEHNRLYWYRQTLGQGPEFLTYFQNEAQLEKSRLLSDRFSAERPKGSFSTLEIQRTEQGDSAMYLCASSFPGTANTEAFFGQGTRLTVV.

This clonotype was observed many times. The V call is TRBV7-8, the J call TRBJ2-1, with 10 bases matching TRBD1. The CDR3 sequence is 16 residues long. After removal of 5 bases from V and 4 bases from J, the junction contained 8 bases not matched to a gene. The germline V gene has CDR1 SGHVS and CDR2 FQNEAQ. The CDR3 reads CASSMTGTGVYNEQFF. The DNA for the CDR3 is TGTGCCAGCAGCATGACCGGGACAGGGGTTTACAATGAGCAGTTCTTC.

This clonotype was detected many times. The V call is TRBV24-1, the J call TRBJ2-5, with D perhaps TRBD1 (6 bases). The CDR3 totals 15 residues. Germline CDR1 reads KGHDR; CDR2 reads SFDVKD. Trimming pared 3 bases from V and 5 bases from J, leaving 15 bases between. The chain's CDR3 is CATSDVGHDGETQYF. CDR3 coding DNA: TGTGCCACCAGTGATGTGGGACACGATGGGGAGACCCAGTACTTC.

This clonotype has ten or more counts. This chain uses TRBV5-1 with TRBJ2-3; 8 bases match TRBD1. V was pared by 4 bases and J by 4 bases, with 11 bases of the junction left unmatched. The CDR3 length is 16 residues. CDR1 is SGHRS and CDR2 is YFSETQ in the germline V gene. The CDR3 DNA reads as TGCGCCAGCAGCCCCGGACAGGGATATCCTTCAGATACGCAGTATTTT. Protein: CASSPGQGYPSDTQYF.

This clonotype was detected ten times or more. The J gene is TRBJ1-6, the V gene TRBV6-5; D gene uncertain. This CDR3 has 15 residues. Trimming cost V 0 bases and J 10 bases, with 13 bases left between them. Germline values: CDR1 MNHEY, CDR2 SVGAGI. CDR3 sequence reads: CASSYSSPGRSPLHF. CDR3 coding DNA: TGTGCCAGCAGTTACTCGTCACCGGGGAGGTCACCCCTCCACTTT.

The sample holds a few counts of this clonotype. This may come from a read error, since a much larger clone is one base off. The chain couples TRBV20-1 to TRBJ1-1; D is possibly TRBD1 (6 bases). Trimming stripped 7 bases from V and 5 bases from J, with 23 bases between. The germline V gene encodes CDR1 DFQATT and CDR2 SNEGSKA (reference sequence). This CDR3 contains 15 residues. The CDR3 nucleotides are TGCAGTGTTAGGCCGATACAGGGTGCGGGAACTGAAGCTTTCTTT. Its protein is CSVRPIQGAGTEAFF.